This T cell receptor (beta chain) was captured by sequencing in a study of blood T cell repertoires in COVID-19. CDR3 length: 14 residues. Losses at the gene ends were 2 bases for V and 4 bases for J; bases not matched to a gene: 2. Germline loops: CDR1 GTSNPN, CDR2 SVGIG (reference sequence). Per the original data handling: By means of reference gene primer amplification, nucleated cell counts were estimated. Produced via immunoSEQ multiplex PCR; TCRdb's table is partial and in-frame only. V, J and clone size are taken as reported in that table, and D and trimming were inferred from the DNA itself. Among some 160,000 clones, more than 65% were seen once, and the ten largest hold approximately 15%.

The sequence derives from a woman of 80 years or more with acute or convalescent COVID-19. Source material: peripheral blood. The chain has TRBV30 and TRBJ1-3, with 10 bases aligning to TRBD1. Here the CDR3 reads CAWSWGQGGNTIYF. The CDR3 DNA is TGTGCCTGGAGTTGGGGACAGGGGGGAAACACCATATATTTT.